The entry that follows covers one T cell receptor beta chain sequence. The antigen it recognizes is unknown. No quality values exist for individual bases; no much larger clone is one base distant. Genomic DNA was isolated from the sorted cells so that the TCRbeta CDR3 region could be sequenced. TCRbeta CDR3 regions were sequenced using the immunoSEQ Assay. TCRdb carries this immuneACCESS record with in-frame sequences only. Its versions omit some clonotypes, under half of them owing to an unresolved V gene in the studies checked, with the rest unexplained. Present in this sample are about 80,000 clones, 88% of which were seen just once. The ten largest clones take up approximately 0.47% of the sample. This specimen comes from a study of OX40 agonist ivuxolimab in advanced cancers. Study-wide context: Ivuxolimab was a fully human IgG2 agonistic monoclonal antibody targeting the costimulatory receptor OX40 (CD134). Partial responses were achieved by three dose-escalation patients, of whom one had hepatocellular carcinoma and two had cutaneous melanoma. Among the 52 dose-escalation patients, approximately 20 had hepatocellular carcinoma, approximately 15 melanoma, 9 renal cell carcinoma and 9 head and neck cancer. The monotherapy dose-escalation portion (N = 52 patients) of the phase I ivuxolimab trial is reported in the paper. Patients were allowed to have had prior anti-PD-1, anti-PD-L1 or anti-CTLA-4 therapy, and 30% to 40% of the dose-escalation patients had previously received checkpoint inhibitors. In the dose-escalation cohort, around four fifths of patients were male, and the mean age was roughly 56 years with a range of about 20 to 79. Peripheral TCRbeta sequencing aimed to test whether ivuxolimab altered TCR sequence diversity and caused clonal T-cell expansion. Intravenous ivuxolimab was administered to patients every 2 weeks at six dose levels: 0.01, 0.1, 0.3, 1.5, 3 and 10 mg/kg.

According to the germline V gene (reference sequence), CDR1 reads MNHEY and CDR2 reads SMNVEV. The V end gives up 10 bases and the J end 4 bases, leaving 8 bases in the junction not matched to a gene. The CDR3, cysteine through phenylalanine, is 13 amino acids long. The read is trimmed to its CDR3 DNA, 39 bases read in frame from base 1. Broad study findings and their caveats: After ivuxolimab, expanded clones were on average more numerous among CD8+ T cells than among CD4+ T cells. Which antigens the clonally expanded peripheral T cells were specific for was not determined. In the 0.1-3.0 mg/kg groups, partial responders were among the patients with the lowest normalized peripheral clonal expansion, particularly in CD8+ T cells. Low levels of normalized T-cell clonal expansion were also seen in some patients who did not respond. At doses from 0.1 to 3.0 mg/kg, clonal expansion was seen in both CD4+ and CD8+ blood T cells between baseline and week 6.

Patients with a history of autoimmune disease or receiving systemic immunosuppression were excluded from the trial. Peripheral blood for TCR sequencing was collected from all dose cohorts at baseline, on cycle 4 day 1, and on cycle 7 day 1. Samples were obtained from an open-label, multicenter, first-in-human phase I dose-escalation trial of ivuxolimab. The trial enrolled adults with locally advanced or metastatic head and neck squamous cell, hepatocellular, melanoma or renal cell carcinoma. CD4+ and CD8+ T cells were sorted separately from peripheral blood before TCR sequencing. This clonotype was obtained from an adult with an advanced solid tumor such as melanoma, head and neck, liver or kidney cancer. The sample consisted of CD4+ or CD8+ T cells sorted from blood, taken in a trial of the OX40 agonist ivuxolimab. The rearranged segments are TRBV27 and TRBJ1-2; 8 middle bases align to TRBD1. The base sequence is TGTGCCATCCGACGGACAGGGAGCTATGGCTACACCTTC. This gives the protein CAIRRTGSYGYTF.